These T cell receptor beta chains were read from a single sample in a study of CD8+ T cells in alopecia areata. The data were produced by immunoSEQ multiplex PCR, yet TCRdb's version contains in-frame clones alone and is incomplete. This table holds 150,000 to 200,000 clones, roughly three fifths found once. Sequences were derived from CD8+ T cells sorted from blood, sampled at week 24, from a patient treated with tofacitinib. The receptors originated from a human donor with alopecia areata. The CDR3 runs from the conserved cysteine through the conserved F or W. Clone size appears in some rows only: once, few, many, or a class for an expanded clone.

size	V	J	CDR3
-	TRBV19	TRBJ1-6	CASSSRRGTLDSPLHF
-	TRBV30	TRBJ1-1	CACAGDTEAFF
-	TRBV5-6	TRBJ2-5	CASSLGGGTQYF
-	TRBV4-1	TRBJ1-1	CASSQDWENTEAFF
-	TRBV7-2	TRBJ2-3	CASSLEGGKDTQYF
-	TRBV13	TRBJ2-2	CASRNTGELFF
once	TRBV4-1	TRBJ1-4	CASSQDPTKLFF
-	TRBV10-3	TRBJ2-7	CAISESTTYEQYF
-	TRBV7-9	TRBJ1-1	CASSSSGQTTEAFF
-	TRBV6-5	TRBJ2-7	CASSRDYPWEQYF
few	TRBV6-1	TRBJ2-5	CASSYSGQETQYF
few	TRBV20-1	TRBJ2-5	CSAGTQYF
few	TRBV7-9	TRBJ1-1	CASSPGQGTSFF
few	TRBV7-9	TRBJ2-1	CASSHHQREQFF
-	TRBV5-1	TRBJ1-1	CASSLRTAGTEAFF
-	TRBV30	TRBJ1-1	CAWSSGTGGDKAEAFF
-	TRBV29-1	TRBJ2-5	CSVRRVQETQYF
-	TRBV7-4	TRBJ1-2	CASSLFGNYGYTF
-	TRBV5-6	TRBJ1-1	CASSFSVEPTEAFF
once	TRBV9	TRBJ1-5	CASSAGGGSNQPQHF
-	TRBV27	TRBJ1-5	CASSLSRDLYQPQHF
-	TRBV2	TRBJ1-4	CASMRTGNNEKLFF
-	TRBV6-4	TRBJ1-4	CANRDSGEKLFF
-	TRBV6-5	TRBJ2-7	CASSFGQGLYEQYF
-	TRBV11-2	TRBJ2-1	CASSLGENEQFF
few	TRBV4-1	TRBJ2-7	CASSQGGQSYEQYF
few	TRBV2	TRBJ2-3	CASSDGGTDTQYF
-	TRBV4-2	TRBJ1-1	CASSQETAEAFF
-	TRBV29-1	TRBJ2-1	CSVEGISLAAYSDYNEQFF
few	TRBV27	TRBJ1-5	CASRGTAGGNQPQHF
once	TRBV5-1	TRBJ1-1	CASSPPGNTEAFF
-	TRBV7-9	TRBJ2-5	CASAPWGSAETQYF
-	TRBV5-1	TRBJ2-7	CASSSGSYEQYF
-	TRBV5-1	TRBJ1-2	CASSATGGYTF
-	TRBV11-2	TRBJ1-2	CASSPGTAYGYTF
-	TRBV2	TRBJ1-2	CASRNKGYTF
few	TRBV2	TRBJ2-7	CASGGQGVHF
-	TRBV7-9	TRBJ2-1	CASSSDRVPYNEQFF
-	TRBV27	TRBJ2-5	CASRATGGAETQYF
-	TRBV6-5	TRBJ2-5	CASRGEWETQYF
few	TRBV27	TRBJ1-2	CASHHRVYGYTF
-	TRBV6-5	TRBJ2-7	CASSYSSTGDSYEQYF
-	TRBV2	TRBJ2-1	CASSGGLTRGYNEQFF
few	TRBV15	TRBJ2-5	CATRDGDFQETQYF
-	TRBV29-1	TRBJ2-4	CSVGDKNIQYF
-	TRBV7-6	TRBJ2-1	CASSFLDRNDNEQFF
-	TRBV30	TRBJ1-1	CAWSAGRNTEAFF
-	TRBV6-5	TRBJ2-7	CASSYGQGAYEQYF
-	TRBV15	TRBJ2-7	CATSSTQGAYEQYF
few	TRBV19	TRBJ1-1	CASSISSRGTEAFF
-	TRBV7-6	TRBJ1-1	CASSLSRVNTEAFF
-	TRBV4-2	TRBJ2-5	CASSPLGQGAREETQYF
-	TRBV25-1	TRBJ1-2	CASSPQGYGYTF
-	TRBV7-9	TRBJ2-7	CASSLGPDEQYF
few	TRBV7-9	TRBJ1-5	CASSSMTGGINQPQHF
-	TRBV4-1	TRBJ1-2	CASSQEDRSYGYTF
-	TRBV6-6	TRBJ2-5	CASSYSPTGLETQYF
-	TRBV11-2	TRBJ1-5	CASSLAGGRRPQHF